The sequence of this T cell receptor (beta chain) was determined in a study of blood T cell repertoires in COVID-19. Study context: The United States, Italy and Spain were the sources of the acute and convalescent COVID-19 samples. The cDNA or gDNA used as material had been derived from T cells, B-cell-depleted T cells, or PBMCs.

In the original processing: Estimation of nucleated cell counts relied on the amplification of reference gene primers. Here immunoSEQ multiplex PCR was the method, and the copy in TCRdb shows in-frame clones only, minus some. That table is the source of V, J and clone size, and D and trimming were worked out from the DNA. The sample lists fewer than 80,000 clones, about 92% occurring once. The specimen was peripheral blood. The origin of this receptor is an elderly woman with active or convalescent COVID-19.

As DNA, the CDR3 is TGTGCCAGCACACCGCGGGGGCGGGATAGCAACACCATATATTTT. It encodes CASTPRGRDSNTIYF. The chain combines TRBV6-5 with TRBJ1-3; D possibly corresponds to TRBD1 (6 bases). This CDR3 is built from 15 residues. The germline gives CDR1 MNHEY, CDR2 SVGAGI. Between the trimmed V and J ends, which lost 7 bases and 7 bases, there was a span of 20 bases.